The rows below give T cell receptor beta chains drawn from one sample of a study of blood T cell repertoires in COVID-19. Profiled with immunoSEQ multiplex PCR; TCRdb holds only in-frame clones, not every one. Among approximately 250,000 clones listed, 65% to 90% were seen once. Sequencing was carried out using PBMCs or T cells enriched from blood (not recorded which). The receptors shown here come from a woman aged 50 to 60 with acute COVID-19. Both conserved end residues are trimmed from each CDR3. Fields, in order: V gene, D gene, J gene, CDR3 protein. D genes are given only for firm matches.

>TRBV6-5|TRBD1|TRBJ1-2
ATTDRTAYGYT
>TRBV7-3|.|TRBJ1-1
ASSPVGGHGTEAF
>TRBV19|TRBD1|TRBJ2-1
ASSFPDRDEQF
>TRBV9|.|TRBJ1-6
ASSARQDNSPLH
>TRBV30|TRBD1|TRBJ1-2
AWDSLNYGYT
>TRBV5-4|.|TRBJ1-1
ASSLGQAHTEAF
>TRBV4-1|.|TRBJ1-4
ASSQGAGYGDEKLF
>TRBV3-1/TRBV3-2|.|TRBJ1-2
ASMWVGVGKVWSYGYT
>TRBV3-1/TRBV3-2|.|TRBJ1-6
ASSQHRENSPLH
>TRBV19|TRBD1|TRBJ2-7
ASSIATGPPYEQY
>TRBV9|.|TRBJ1-3
ASSGGGGNTIY
>TRBV5-1|.|TRBJ1-1
ASSLGGWNTEAF
>TRBV20-1|.|TRBJ1-4
SARQFEKLF
>TRBV7-2|TRBD2|TRBJ2-2
ASSRGDYGELF
>TRBV14|.|TRBJ2-5
ASSQDRGDNQY
>TRBV7-2|TRBD2|TRBJ2-1
ASSLVSGGANEQF
>TRBV5-6|.|TRBJ2-6
ASSLPGSGANVLT
>TRBV11-2|TRBD1|TRBJ1-1
ASSLTQGAKVAF
>TRBV2|TRBD1|TRBJ2-1
ASSDRGPLYNEQF
>TRBV7-2|.|TRBJ1-4
ASSYQATNEKLF
>TRBV10-3|.|TRBJ2-7
AISGRDLHEQY
>TRBV25-1|.|TRBJ2-5
ASSDMRGSQETQY
>TRBV19|.|TRBJ2-3
ASSNNRRGLVGTQY
>TRBV7-2|TRBD1|TRBJ1-6
ASSSGQGDRSPLH
>TRBV6-2/TRBV6-3|.|TRBJ2-5
ASSYGSGWKTQY
>TRBV3-1/TRBV3-2|.|TRBJ1-2
ASSPTPQGNYGYT
>TRBV19|.|TRBJ1-5
ASSPTSRQGAAAPQH
>TRBV7-8|.|TRBJ1-3
ASSFAAQQGSGNTIY
>TRBV7-2|TRBD2|TRBJ2-1
ASSLGLAANEQF
>TRBV7-9|.|TRBJ1-4
ASSLGVAPGNEKLF
>TRBV12-3/TRBV12-4|.|TRBJ2-7
ASSLYSNYEQY
>TRBV3-1/TRBV3-2|.|TRBJ2-1
ASSQSETGSYNEQF
>TRBV10-3|.|TRBJ1-1
AIRSERTEAF
>TRBV11-2|TRBD1|TRBJ2-3
ASSYISGQGEADTQY
>TRBV15|.|TRBJ1-1
ATSRGGGVAF
>TRBV12-3/TRBV12-4|.|TRBJ1-5
ASRGRVNQPQH
>TRBV3-1/TRBV3-2|TRBD1|TRBJ2-3
ASSQGTGFLADTQY
>TRBV9|TRBD2|TRBJ2-7
ASSVSGGIIYEQY
>TRBV9|TRBD1|TRBJ2-7
ASSLTGADTLYEQY
>TRBV6-1|.|TRBJ2-7
ASSEPGRFSGYEQY
>TRBV5-1|.|TRBJ2-3
ASSLGLGAPRTDTQY
>TRBV28|TRBD1|TRBJ1-6
ASSSATGGNSPLH
>TRBV14|.|TRBJ1-1
ASSQGRAEAF
>TRBV4-3|.|TRBJ1-1
ASSQTTTAWNTEAF
>TRBV27|.|TRBJ2-1
ASSLRTPYNEQF